Following are 2 T cell receptor beta chains from one sample sequenced in a study of glioma-infiltrating T cells. The iRepertoire nested amplicon-rescue multiplex PCR amplified TCR alpha and beta CDR3s from RNA. TCRdb re-called the multiplex PCR reads through MiXCR, storing one row per CDR3 protein. The sample holds more than 95,000 distinct CDR3 sequences, less than 30% seen once. The sequenced material came from glioma tissue, nonneoplastic brain tissue, or PBMCs (not recorded which). The receptors were gathered from a human donor with low-grade glioma or glioblastoma, undergoing nonglioma brain surgery, or in good health (not recorded which).

With regard to this clonotype: Possible read error: a much larger clone is one base away. The conserved phenylalanine or tryptophan normally closing the CDR3 is absent here, so this likely arose from a read error. The CDR3 DNA sequence: TGTGCCAGCGGGGCGGTAAAGCAGTATTAT. It encodes CASGAVKQYY. The chain links TRBV3-1 to TRBJ2-3, with D perhaps matching TRBD1 (5 bases). The CDR3 sequence is 10 residues long. Germline loops: CDR1 LGHDT, CDR2 YNNKEL (reference sequence). The ends were cut back, 8 bases at V and 11 bases at J, with 11 bases in the middle.

There are many counts of this clonotype. The chain has TRBV20-1 and TRBJ2-7, with a weak D call TRBD2 (6 bases). The CDR3 is 14 residues long. The V gene lost 2 bases and the J gene lost 3 bases, with 14 bases spanning the gap. The V gene's germline CDR1 is DFQATT and CDR2 SNEGSKA (reference sequence). CDR3 region: CSARPPGLDYEQYF. The DNA for the CDR3 is TGCAGTGCTAGACCACCGGGACTGGACTACGAGCAGTACTTC.